These T cell receptor beta chains were read from a single sample in a study of blood T cells in healthy people across ages. MiXCR, applied by TCRdb to the 5' RACE reads, yields one record per CDR3 protein. The sample shows about a million distinct CDR3 sequences, roughly 47% of them seen only once. Sequenced: blood. These receptors all come from an older woman in good health. Each CDR3 is given with its conserved first and last residue. D genes are given only for firm matches. Clone sizes are given selectively: once, few, many, or a class where the clone is expanded.

TRBV15,TRBD1,TRBJ2-1,-,TGTGCCACCAGCAGAGGTCAAGGACAGGGGTACAATGAGCAGTTCTTC,CATSRGQGQGYNEQFF
TRBV7-9,-,TRBJ2-1,few,TGTGCCAGCAGCCCGCGTACTTGGGACAATGAGCAGTTCTTC,CASSPRTWDNEQFF
TRBV11-2,TRBD1,TRBJ2-2,-,TGTGCCAGCAAGCTGGGGACAGGTGACGCGACCGGGGAGCTGTTTTTT,CASKLGTGDATGELFF
TRBV20-1,-,TRBJ1-2,few,TGCAGTGCTAGAGTCCCAGGGAACTATGGCTACACCTTC,CSARVPGNYGYTF
TRBV25-1,-,TRBJ2-7,-,TGTGCCAGCAGTGAGTTTCTAGCGAGAGGTTACGAGCAGTACTTC,CASSEFLARGYEQYF
TRBV27,-,TRBJ2-7,-,TGTGCCAGCAGTTGGAAGGGGACCTACGAGCAGTACTTC,CASSWKGTYEQYF
TRBV3-1,-,TRBJ2-1,-,TGTGCCAGCAGCCAAGATGCTGCCCCCGGTGAGTTCTTC,CASSQDAAPGEFF
TRBV5-6,-,TRBJ2-3,once,TGTGCCAGCAGCTTGTCGAAGGTAACCCGCACAGATACGCAGTATTTT,CASSLSKVTRTDTQYF
TRBV6-6,TRBD2,TRBJ2-5,-,TGTGCCAGCAGTTACGGCGGGAGTCTTAATGAGCAGTACTTC,CASSYGGSLNEQYF
TRBV28,TRBD2,TRBJ2-7,-,TGTGCCAACAGTTCCAGCGGGGGGGGAATGAGCGAGCAGTACTTC,CANSSSGGGMSEQYF
TRBV2,-,TRBJ1-2,-,TGTGCCAGCAGTGAAATGGGACTGGTTGGCTACACCTTC,CASSEMGLVGYTF
TRBV20-1,-,TRBJ2-1,-,TGCAGTGCTAGTCCTATGAATGAGCAGTTCTTC,CSASPMNEQFF
TRBV3-1,-,TRBJ1-1,-,TGTGCCAGCAGGAGGGGCGAAGTCACTGAAGCTTTCTTT,CASRRGEVTEAFF
TRBV6-2/TRBV6-3,-,TRBJ1-1,-,TGTGCCAGCAGTTACCTCATACTTCGGACAGAGAACACTGAAGCTTTCTTT,CASSYLILRTENTEAFF
TRBV29-1,-,TRBJ1-1,-,TGCAGCGTTGCCCTAGCGGGAGGGCCGGGGGCTTTCTTT,CSVALAGGPGAFF
TRBV6-6,-,TRBJ1-5,once,TGTGCCAGCAGGGCACAGGGTAGGGCGCAGCCCCAGCATTTT,CASRAQGRAQPQHF